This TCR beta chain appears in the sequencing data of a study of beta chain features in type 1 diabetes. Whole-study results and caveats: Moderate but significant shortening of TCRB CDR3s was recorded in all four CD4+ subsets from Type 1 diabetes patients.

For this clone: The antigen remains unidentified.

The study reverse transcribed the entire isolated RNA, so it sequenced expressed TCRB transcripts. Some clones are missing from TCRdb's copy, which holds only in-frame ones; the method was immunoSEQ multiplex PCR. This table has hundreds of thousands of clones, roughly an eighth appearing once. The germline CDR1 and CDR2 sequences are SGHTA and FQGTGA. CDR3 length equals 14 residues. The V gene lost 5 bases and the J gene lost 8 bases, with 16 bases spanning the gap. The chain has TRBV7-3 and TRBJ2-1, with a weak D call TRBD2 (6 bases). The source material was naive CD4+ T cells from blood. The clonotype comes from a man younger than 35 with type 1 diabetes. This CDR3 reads CASSPWGEEYEQFF. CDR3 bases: TGTGCCAGCAGCCCATGGGGGGAGGAGTATGAGCAGTTCTTC. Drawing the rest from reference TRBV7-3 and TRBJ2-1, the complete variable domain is GAGVSQTPSNKVTEKGKYVELRCDPISGHTALYWYRQSLGQGPEFLIYFQGTGAADDSGLPNDRFFAVRPEGSVSTLKIQRTERGDSAVYLCASSPWGEEYEQFFGPGTRLTVL.